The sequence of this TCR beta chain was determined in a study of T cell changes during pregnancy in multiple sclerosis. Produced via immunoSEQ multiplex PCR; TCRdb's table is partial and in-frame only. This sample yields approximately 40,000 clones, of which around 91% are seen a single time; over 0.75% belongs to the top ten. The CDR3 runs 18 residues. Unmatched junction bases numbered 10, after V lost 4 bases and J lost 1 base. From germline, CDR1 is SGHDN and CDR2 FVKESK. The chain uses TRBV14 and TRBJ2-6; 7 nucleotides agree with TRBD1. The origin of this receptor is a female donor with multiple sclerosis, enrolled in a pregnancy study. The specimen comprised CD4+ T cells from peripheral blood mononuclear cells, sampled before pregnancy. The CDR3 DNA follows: TGTGCCAGCAGCCGGCGACAGGGTTTGACGTCTGGGGCCAACGTCCTGACTTTC. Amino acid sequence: CASSRRQGLTSGANVLTF. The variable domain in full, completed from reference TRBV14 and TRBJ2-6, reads EAGVTQFPSHSVIEKGQTVTLRCDPISGHDNLYWYRRVMGKEIKFLLHFVKESKQDESGMPNNRFLAERTGGTYSTLKVQPAELEDSGVYFCASSRRQGLTSGANVLTFGAGSRLTVL.